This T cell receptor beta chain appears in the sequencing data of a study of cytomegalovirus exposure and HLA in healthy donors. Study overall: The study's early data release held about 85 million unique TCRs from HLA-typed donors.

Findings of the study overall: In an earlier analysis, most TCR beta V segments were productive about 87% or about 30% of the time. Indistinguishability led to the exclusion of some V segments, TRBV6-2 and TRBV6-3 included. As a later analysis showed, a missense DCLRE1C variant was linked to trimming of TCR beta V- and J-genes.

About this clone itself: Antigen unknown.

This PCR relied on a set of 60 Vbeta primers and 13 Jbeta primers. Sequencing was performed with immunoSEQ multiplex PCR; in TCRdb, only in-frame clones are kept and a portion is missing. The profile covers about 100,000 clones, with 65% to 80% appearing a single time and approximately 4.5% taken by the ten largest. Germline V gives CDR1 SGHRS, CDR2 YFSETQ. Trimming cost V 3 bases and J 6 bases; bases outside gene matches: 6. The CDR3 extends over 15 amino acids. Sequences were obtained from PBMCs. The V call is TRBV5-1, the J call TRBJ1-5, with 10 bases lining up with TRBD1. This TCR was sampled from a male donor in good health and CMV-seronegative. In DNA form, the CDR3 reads TGCGCCAGCAGCTCAGGGACAGGGGTTGTTCAGCCCCAGCATTTT. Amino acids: CASSSGTGVVQPQHF.